This T cell receptor beta chain was captured in a study of cytotoxic CD8 clonotypes in ibrutinib-treated CLL. Study results and caveats: For progressing versus sustained-remission patients, sampling times were not the same. The study found public clonotypes uncommon, contracting or stable on treatment.

Germline-derived CDR1 and CDR2 are SGDLS and YYNGEE. V was trimmed by 5 bases and J by 4 bases, leaving 5 bases between them. The CDR3 has 11 amino acids. The repertoire was sequenced with immunoSEQ multiplex PCR; TCRdb's copy has only in-frame clones and lacks some. Of approximately 350,000 clones in the sample, roughly 70% were seen once. On this clone itself: Its antigen is undetermined.

The specimen was PBMCs, collected after 36 months of ibrutinib treatment. This TCR was recovered from a human donor with chronic lymphocytic leukemia. V usage is TRBV9 and J usage is TRBJ2-3; D gene uncertain. The CDR3 protein is CASRRSDTQYF. Written as DNA, the CDR3 is TGTGCCAGCAGGAGGTCAGATACGCAGTATTTT.